The 17 T cell receptor beta chains in this list originate from one sample, sequenced in a study of ipilimumab plus nivolumab after autologous stem cell transplantation. Assay: immunoSEQ multiplex PCR; the TCRdb copy retains only in-frame clones and omits some. The sample has about 16,000 clones, around 81% seen once. This specimen consisted of PBMCs, obtained in a trial of ipilimumab plus nivolumab as post-transplant consolidation. These receptors were taken from a male donor with diffuse large B-cell lymphoma.

This chain uses TRBV25-1 with TRBJ2-7; 9 nucleotides match TRBD1. Germline V gene lookup returns CDR1 MGHDK and CDR2 SYGVNS. The CDR3 is 15 residues long. With V trimmed by 4 bases and J by 7 bases, 11 bases remained unmatched. The CDR3 spells CASSGTGTGLREQYF. For the CDR3, the DNA is TGTGCCAGCAGTGGGACCGGGACAGGGTTAAGGGAGCAGTACTTC.

The CDR3 protein is CASSLKGATDTQYF. CDR3 in DNA: TGTGCCAGCAGCTTAAAGGGGGCAACAGATACGCAGTATTTT. V and J are TRBV7-3 and TRBJ2-3; TRBD1 agrees at 7 bases. CDR1 SGHTA and CDR2 FQGTGA come from the germline V gene. The CDR3 is made up of 14 amino acids. V lost 1 base, J lost 3 bases, and 1 base stayed unmatched.

This clone was seen more than once but under ten times. The chain employs TRBV6-1 and TRBJ1-5; D gene unclear. Germline CDR1 reads MNHNS; CDR2 reads SASEGT. CDR3 length equals 15 residues. Trimming left V 0 bases short and J 0 bases short, with 6 bases between. CDR3 region: CASSEAGYSNQPQHF. The DNA for the CDR3 is TGTGCCAGCAGTGAAGCTGGGTATAGCAATCAGCCCCAGCATTTT.

V gene TRBV7-9 combines with J gene TRBJ2-2, with D possibly matching TRBD2 (6 bases). Germline V CDR1 and CDR2: SEHNR, FQNEAQ (reference sequence). V was pared by 6 bases and J by 1 base, with 12 bases between. CDR3 length: 15 residues. For the CDR3, the DNA is TGTGCCAGCAGGCTAGGGACTGGGAACACCGGGGAGCTGTTTTTT. It yields the protein CASRLGTGNTGELFF.

The V gene is TRBV10-3, the J gene TRBJ1-6; D perhaps matches TRBD1 (5 bases). The CDR3 sequence is 15 residues long. The V end was cut by 0 bases, the J end by 7 bases, with 10 bases between. Germline V gene lookup returns CDR1 ENHRY and CDR2 SYGVKD. Here the CDR3 reads CAISESPGKNSPLHF. The CDR3 coding sequence is TGTGCCATCAGTGAGTCCCCAGGGAAAAATTCACCCCTCCACTTT.

The J gene is TRBJ2-3, the V gene TRBV11-3; the D gene is possibly TRBD1 (6 bases). Trimming cost V 2 bases and J 6 bases, with 12 bases left between them. Germline values: CDR1 SGHNT, CDR2 YENEEA. CDR3 length equals 14 residues. The CDR3 spells CASSLRGSADTQYF. The CDR3 bases are TGTGCCAGCAGCTTAAGGGGGAGTGCGGATACGCAGTATTTT.

J is TRBJ1-2 and V is TRBV9, with a weak D call TRBD1 (6 bases). Trimming shortened V by 1 base and J by 4 bases, and 11 bases separated the two germline ends. Germline V lookup: CDR1 SGDLS, CDR2 YYNGEE. The CDR3 runs 14 residues. CDR3 DNA sequence: TGTGCCAGCAGCGTAAATGGACAGATCTATGGCTACACCTTC. It encodes CASSVNGQIYGYTF.

The V call is TRBV6-5, the J call TRBJ1-1; D is unclear. Trimming removed 0 bases at V and 1 base at J, with 9 bases between. Germline V lookup: CDR1 MNHEY, CDR2 SVGAGI. This CDR3 has 15 amino acids. CDR3 residues: CASSYSYGRNTEAFF. CDR3 nucleotides: TGTGCCAGCAGTTACTCGTACGGGCGGAACACTGAAGCTTTCTTT.

This rearrangement joins TRBV30 to TRBJ2-3; TRBD1 might be the D (6 bases). The V gene's germline CDR1 is GTSNPN and CDR2 SVGIG (reference sequence). V gave up 2 bases and J gave up 2 bases, with 8 bases separating them. This CDR3 is 13 amino acids long. The CDR3 region has the DNA TGTGCCTGGAGTCGGACAGACACAGATACGCAGTATTTT. Translation: CAWSRTDTDTQYF. The full variable domain, in which reference TRBV30 and TRBJ2-3 provide the parts outside the CDR3, is SQTIHQWPATLVQPVGSPLSLECTVEGTSNPNLYWYRQAAGRGLQLLFYSVGIGQISSEVPQNLSASRPQDRQFILSSKKLLLSDSGFYLCAWSRTDTDTQYFGPGTRLTVL.

The rearrangement uses TRBV28 and TRBJ2-2; 13 bases fit TRBD2. V shed 6 bases and J 3 bases; nucleotides not matched to a gene: 4. CDR3 length: 16 residues. CDR1 MDHEN and CDR2 SYDVKM come from the germline V gene. CDR3 DNA sequence: TGTGCCAGCAGCCCACTAGCGGGGGGGTACACCGGGGAGCTGTTTTTT. This encodes CASSPLAGGYTGELFF.

V is TRBV28 and J is TRBJ1-2; D may be TRBD1 (6 bases). This CDR3 contains 14 residues. Germline V gives CDR1 MDHEN, CDR2 SYDVKM. V was trimmed by 5 bases and J by 7 bases, leaving 17 bases between them. The CDR3 DNA reads TGTGCCAGCAGTACAGGGATGGAGTACTCTGGCTACACCTTC. Amino acid sequence: CASSTGMEYSGYTF.

This rearrangement joins TRBV7-9 to TRBJ2-7; D remains ambiguous. The germline CDR1 and CDR2 sequences are SEHNR and FQNEAQ (reference sequence). V lost 3 bases to trimming and J lost 8 bases, with 14 bases between them. The length of the CDR3 is 13 residues. CDR3 coding DNA: TGTGCCAGCAGCTTGGAAAAGCCTACGCAGCAGTACTTC. The encoded protein is CASSLEKPTQQYF.

This clone appeared a single time. The rearrangement uses TRBV19 and TRBJ2-7; tentative D call: TRBD2 (5 bases). The V gene lost 9 bases and the J gene lost 7 bases, with 19 bases spanning the gap. The CDR3 contains 13 residues. The V gene's germline CDR1 is LNHDA and CDR2 SQIVND (reference sequence). The CDR3 protein is CASPNLVGEEQYF. In DNA, the CDR3 is TGTGCCAGCCCCAATTTAGTCGGGGAGGAGCAGTACTTC.

This clone is medium-sized (0.01 to 0.1%) within its sample. This sequence joins TRBV19 and TRBJ2-1, with a weak D call TRBD2 (6 bases). Looked up from germline, CDR1 is LNHDA and CDR2 is SQIVND (reference sequence). The CDR3 consists of 13 residues. Between the trimmed V and J ends, which lost 2 bases and 10 bases, there was a span of 12 bases. The CDR3 sequence: CASSILAGREQFF. The CDR3 region has the DNA TGTGCCAGTAGTATATTGGCGGGGAGGGAGCAGTTCTTC.

This sequence joins TRBV15 and TRBJ2-6; D not resolved. Trimming removed 1 base from V and 0 bases from J, with 10 bases in between. The CDR3 length is 17 residues. Germline CDR1 is LNHNV and CDR2 is YYDKDF (reference sequence). The CDR3 DNA is TGTGCCACCAGCAGAGGGGTATCCCCCTCTGGGGCCAACGTCCTGACTTTC. This translates into CATSRGVSPSGANVLTF.

This clone was observed a few times. The chain links TRBV4-2 to TRBJ1-4, with D possibly matching TRBD1 (5 bases). The CDR3 length is 15 residues. The germline CDR1 and CDR2 sequences are LGHNA and YNFKEQ. V lost 0 bases and J 7 bases, leaving 12 bases between the germline ends. CDR3 sequence (DNA): TGTGCCAGCAGCCAAGATCTAGGCAGGGTTGAAAAACTGTTTTTT. Translating it yields CASSQDLGRVEKLFF.

The chain combines TRBV7-8 with TRBJ2-2; the match to TRBD1 covers 8 bases. The CDR3 spans 16 residues. Germline V gene data show CDR1 as SGHVS and CDR2 as FQNEAQ. The J segment lost 4 bases and the V segment lost 4 bases, leaving 8 bases of the junction unmatched. This CDR3 is CASSSGQGGSTGELFF. Here the CDR3 DNA reads TGTGCCAGCAGCTCCGGACAGGGTGGATCCACCGGGGAGCTGTTTTTT.